This TCR beta chain was captured in a study of OX40 agonist ivuxolimab in advanced cancers. Background for the entire study: Ivuxolimab was an agonistic, fully human IgG2 monoclonal antibody directed against OX40 (CD134), a costimulatory receptor. Intravenous ivuxolimab was administered to patients every 2 weeks at six dose levels: 0.01, 0.1, 0.3, 1.5, 3 and 10 mg/kg. Of the roughly 51 patients in dose escalation, about 20 had hepatocellular carcinoma, approximately 15 had melanoma, 9 had renal cell carcinoma and 9 had head and neck cancer. The dose-escalation cohort was 80% to 90% male with a mean age of around 64 years, ranging from roughly 23 to 85. Prior anti-PD-1, anti-PD-L1 or anti-CTLA-4 therapy was permitted, and checkpoint inhibitors had been received by around 39% of dose-escalation patients. Partial responses occurred in three dose-escalation patients: two with cutaneous melanoma and one with hepatocellular carcinoma. Peripheral TCRbeta sequencing was intended to test whether TCR sequence diversity was altered and clonal T-cell expansion was caused by ivuxolimab. The paper describes the monotherapy dose-escalation part (N ≈ 52 patients) of the phase I trial of ivuxolimab. Study-wide conclusions, independent of this receptor: After ivuxolimab, CD8+ T cells had more expanded clones than CD4+ T cells on average. Low levels of normalized T-cell clonal expansion were also seen in some patients who did not respond. Clonal expansion of both CD4+ and CD8+ blood T cells was observed from baseline to week 6 at doses 0.1 to 3.0 mg/kg. In the 0.1-3.0 mg/kg groups, partial responders were among the patients with the lowest normalized peripheral clonal expansion, particularly in CD8+ T cells. The antigen specificity of the peripheral T cells that underwent clonal expansion was not determined.

A note on this clone: Its binding antigen is unknown. No much larger clone is present one base from it, and per-base qualities are unavailable.

The trial excluded patients who had a history of autoimmune disease or who were on systemic immunosuppression. Peripheral blood for TCR sequencing was collected from all dose cohorts at baseline, on cycle 4 day 1, and on cycle 7 day 1. Samples came from an open-label, multicenter, first-in-human phase I dose-escalation trial of ivuxolimab. Adults with locally advanced or metastatic melanoma, renal cell carcinoma, hepatocellular carcinoma or head and neck squamous cell carcinoma were enrolled in the trial. Before TCR sequencing, CD4+ and CD8+ T cells were separately sorted from peripheral blood. V trim: 4 bases; J trim: 2 bases; unmatched bases: 4. The CDR3 runs 14 residues from the cysteine to the phenylalanine. CDR3 DNA only is kept here, 42 bases in frame from base 1. Looking up the germline V gene yields CDR1 MNHEY and CDR2 SVGAGI. Genomic DNA was isolated from the sorted cells so that the TCRbeta CDR3 region could be sequenced. The immunoSEQ Assay was used to sequence the TCRbeta CDR3 regions. The table comes from immuneACCESS by way of TCRdb, which keeps in-frame sequences with V and J called. Part of the clones is missing from these tables; in studies checked, under half for an unresolved V gene and the rest for unknown reasons. The sample contains under 25,000 clones, more than 80% of them found a single time. The ten top clones hold 13% of the sample.

The chain was built from TRBV6-5 and TRBJ1-1, with 7 junctional bases fitting TRBD1. Sample: CD4+ or CD8+ T cells sorted from blood, taken in a trial of the OX40 agonist ivuxolimab. The sequence was obtained from an adult with an advanced solid tumor such as melanoma, head and neck, liver or kidney cancer. The CDR3 amino acid sequence is: CASSFHRGNTEAFF. The bases are TGTGCCAGCAGTTTTCACAGGGGAAACACTGAAGCTTTCTTT.